A single TCR beta chain is shown here with its context. Its antigen is not identified. The source of the sample is a study of T cell responses to AZD1222 COVID-19 vaccine. Assay: immunoSEQ multiplex PCR; the TCRdb copy retains only in-frame clones and omits some. The table has 150,000 or so clones, approximately 95% seen once. Study-wide results and caveats: Following two doses of AZD1222, Spike-specific TCR breadth and depth rose. There were repertoire samples only from the period after the peak T cell response. The span of vaccine-associated CD4 TCRs extended across spike, with dominance at 160-218 and 743-854. At baseline, just five to seven AZD1222 recipients tested seropositive.

The CDR3 length is 13 residues. The germline V gene encodes CDR1 MNHEY and CDR2 SVGAGI. With 2 bases removed from V and 7 bases from J, the gap between germline ends came to 6 bases. The sequencing here drew on peripheral blood, taken on day 0 of MenACWY control vaccination. The V and J genes are TRBV6-5 and TRBJ1-6; D unresolved. The receptor was isolated from an adult in good health. The CDR3 DNA is TGTGCCAGCAGTTACGAAGCAAATTCACCCCTCCACTTT. This translates into CASSYEANSPLHF.